This T cell receptor (beta chain) originates from a study of TIL therapy for anti-PD-1-resistant metastatic lung cancer. Looking at the study overall: A handful of tumors were EGFR-mutant and two were ALK-rearranged.

Time point described: pre-treatment sample, taken before nivolumab and TIL therapy. Patients were adults with stage 4 NSCLC. The libraries were made with immunoSEQ v3. Sequencing used immunoSEQ multiplex PCR; TCRdb keeps in-frame clones, though not all of them. The sample has approximately 50,000 clones; around 80% are singletons. This CDR3 has 15 amino acids. V was pared by 4 bases and J by 3 bases, with 17 bases between. Germline values: CDR1 SGHRS, CDR2 YFSETQ. This specimen was blood, taken at baseline. The chain uses TRBV5-1 and TRBJ2-7, with D perhaps TRBD1 (6 bases). The origin of this receptor is a man between 70 and 80 years old with non-small cell lung cancer. CDR3 region: CASSSLGRGHYEQYF. The CDR3 DNA is TGCGCCAGCAGCAGTCTGGGCAGGGGACACTACGAGCAGTACTTC.